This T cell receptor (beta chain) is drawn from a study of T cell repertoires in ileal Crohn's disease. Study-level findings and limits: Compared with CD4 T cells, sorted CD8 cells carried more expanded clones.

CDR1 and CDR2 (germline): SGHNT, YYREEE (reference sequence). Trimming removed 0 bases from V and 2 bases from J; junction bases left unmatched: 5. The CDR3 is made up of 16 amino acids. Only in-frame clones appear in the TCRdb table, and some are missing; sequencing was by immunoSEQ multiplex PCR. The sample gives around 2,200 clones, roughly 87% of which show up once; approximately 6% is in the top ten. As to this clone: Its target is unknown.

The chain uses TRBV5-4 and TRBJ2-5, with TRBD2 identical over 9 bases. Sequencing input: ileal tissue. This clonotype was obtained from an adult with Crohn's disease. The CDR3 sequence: CASSLGAAGGQETQYF. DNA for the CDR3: TGTGCCAGCAGCTTGGGGGCAGCGGGGGGACAAGAGACCCAGTACTTC.